This entry is about one T cell receptor beta chain. The antigen is undetermined. The record originates from a study of post-analysis software for immune sequencing data. Study-wide results and caveats: Patients used about five TRBV segments, including TRBV5-6, TRBV5-1 and TRBV20-1, more often than controls.

Unique molecular identifiers tagged the TCR beta cDNA libraries. TCRdb analysed the PCR reads with MiXCR anew, one entry per CDR3 protein. Counted here are some 240,000 distinct CDR3 sequences, 36% occurring once; the ten biggest clones make up less than 6%. The CDR3 has 16 amino acids. From germline, CDR1 is DFQATT and CDR2 SNEGSKA (reference sequence). The V and J ends lost 6 bases and 2 bases, in that order; junction bases with no gene match: 14. The source is a girl aged 10-17 years with multiple sclerosis. Sequenced: blood. This chain uses TRBV20-1 with TRBJ2-3; 7 bases line up with TRBD1. CDR3 DNA: TGCAGTGCCAATGGCGCAGAAACAGGGGCCACAGATACGCAGTATTTT. Its protein is CSANGAETGATDTQYF.